This T cell receptor (beta chain) was sequenced in a study of T-cell memory formation after mild COVID-19. Study findings and constraints: Clones from the second wave (peaking day 37) had unconfirmed SARS-CoV-2 specificity. The main location of contracting CD4+ clones was CM and EM, and that of contracting CD8+ clones was EMRA. Pre-infection memory harbored some responding clones, suggesting cross-reactive memory joined.

This clonotype has only a few counts. What it binds is unknown. Using constant-segment primers, 5'RACE produced TCR alpha and TCR beta cDNA libraries carrying sample barcodes and UMIs. TCRdb passed the 5' RACE reads through MiXCR, listing each CDR3 protein once. This sample has roughly 310,000 distinct CDR3 sequences, with approximately 15% found just once. V gave up 7 bases and J gave up 1 base, with 11 bases separating them. Germline CDR1 reads LGHNA; CDR2 reads YNFKEQ. CDR3 length equals 15 residues. The source is a man in his late teens or twenties who had mild COVID-19 (a few samples of this study predate the infection). Cell type and time point are not known. What was sequenced was PBMCs or a T cell subset sorted from them (not recorded which). The V gene is TRBV4-2, the J gene TRBJ2-6, with D perhaps matching TRBD1 (6 bases). The CDR3 region is CASKQGTSGANVLTF. The CDR3 DNA reads as TGTGCCAGCAAACAGGGTACGTCTGGGGCCAACGTCCTGACTTTC.